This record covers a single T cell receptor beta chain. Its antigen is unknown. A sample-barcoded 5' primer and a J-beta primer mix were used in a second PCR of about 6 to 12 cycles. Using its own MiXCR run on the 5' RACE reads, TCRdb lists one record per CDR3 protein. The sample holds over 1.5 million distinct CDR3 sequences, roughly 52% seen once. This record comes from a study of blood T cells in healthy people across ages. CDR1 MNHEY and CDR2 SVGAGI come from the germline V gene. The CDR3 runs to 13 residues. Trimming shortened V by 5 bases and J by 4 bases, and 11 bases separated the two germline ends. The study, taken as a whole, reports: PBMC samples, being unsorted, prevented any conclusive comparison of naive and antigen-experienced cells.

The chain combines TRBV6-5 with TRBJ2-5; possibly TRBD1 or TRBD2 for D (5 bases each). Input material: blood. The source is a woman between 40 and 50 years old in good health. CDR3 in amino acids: CASSRGVRETQYF. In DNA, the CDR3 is TGTGCCAGCAGTCGAGGGGTCCGAGAGACCCAGTACTTC.